This T cell receptor beta chain derives from a study of blood T cell repertoires in COVID-19 (dated by TCRdb to about 2020). For the wider study: Samples covering the acute and convalescent phases of COVID-19 were provided by collaborators in the United States, Italy and Spain. The samples were drawn from two sources: the first 160 participants of the ongoing ImmuneRACE study, and some 1,300 subjects contributed by 6 global collaborators. A de-identified subject ID, COVID-19 status, age in years and sex were almost always included in the sample metadata. Where available, HLA class I and class II types were obtained from metadata supplied by the sample provider rather than from assay-based typing. A freely available public database, intended as a resource for researchers studying the immune response to SARS-CoV-2, is where the repertoires were released. The dataset comprised deeply sampled blood TCRbeta repertoires from subjects exposed to, actively infected with, or recovered from COVID-19. The prospective study material was composed of cDNA or gDNA derived from T cells, B-cell-depleted T cells, or PBMCs. What the authors observed across the whole study: How much clinical and demographic metadata was included differed by source and by participant, and the metadata was provided uncurated.

The CDR3 goes from the cysteine to the phenylalanine over 14 residues. CDR3 DNA is the only sequence kept; it has 42 bases, read in frame from the first base. V sheds 7 bases and J sheds 4 bases, leaving 11 bases between their ends. CDR1 SNHLY and CDR2 FYNNEI are derived from the germline V gene. Participants in the prospective study were enrolled through a virtual design, were aged about 18 to 89 years, and lived in roughly 24 United States geographic areas. In the prospective study, cohorts were assigned on the basis of participant-reported clinical history obtained from a screening survey and a study questionnaire. Exposed participants had been in contact, within 2 weeks of entering the study, with a person who had a PCR-confirmed or clinician-diagnosed case of COVID-19. Each participant in the prospective study had whole blood, serum and a nasopharyngeal or oropharyngeal swab collected by mobile phlebotomists. Additional blood draws and questionnaires over an approximately two-month period could optionally be provided by prospective study participants. Prospective study blood samples were shipped either frozen or at room temperature before DNA extraction.

In the case of this clone: No antigen is known for it. Base qualities were left out, and no much larger clone turns up one base away.

The immunoSEQ Assay, a bias-controlled multiplex PCR, was used to amplify TCRbeta CDR3 regions from genomic DNA. In the source study's methods: The number of nucleated cells in each sample was estimated by amplification of reference gene primers within the assay. To quantify the absolute abundance of each unique TCRbeta CDR3 rearrangement, sequence reads were collapsed and filtered. For each sample, productive Simpson clonality was calculated by taking the square root of Simpson's diversity index across productive rearrangements. TCRdb took over this immuneACCESS table, retaining in-frame rearrangements with V and J assigned. Such tables are incomplete; in checked studies, under half of the missing clones stem from an unresolved V gene, and the remainder is unexplained. The DNA was the basis for D and trimming; V, J and clone size are from that table. A total of approximately 400,000 clones appear in this sample, approximately 89% of them only once. The ten largest make up just over 0.85% of the sample.

Recombination connected TRBV2 to TRBJ1-6, with the D gene not clear enough to name. The TCR was taken from a woman aged 40 to 55 who had been exposed to COVID-19. The sample comprised PBMCs or T cells enriched from blood (not recorded which). The CDR3 in this case is CASKGTRYNSPLHF. The bases are TGTGCCAGCAAGGGAACTAGATATAATTCACCCCTCCACTTT.